The rows below give T cell receptor beta chains drawn from one sample of a study of blood T cells in healthy people across ages. TCRdb used MiXCR to reprocess the 5' RACE reads, holding one entry per CDR3 protein. This table has about 1.5 million distinct CDR3 sequences, approximately 40% appearing once. Sequenced material: blood. Every receptor here comes from a woman younger than 30 in good health. CDR3s include the opening cysteine and the closing phenylalanine or tryptophan. The D gene is left open where the match is weak.

v_call: TRBV9
d_call: TRBD1
j_call: TRBJ1-1
cdr3_aa: CASSVLRDSLVNTEAFF

v_call: TRBV4-1
d_call: TRBD2
j_call: TRBJ2-1
cdr3_aa: CASSQVRHSGGPYNEQFF

v_call: TRBV7-6
d_call: .
j_call: TRBJ1-2
cdr3_aa: CASSFNSNYGYTF

v_call: TRBV19
d_call: .
j_call: TRBJ2-3
cdr3_aa: CASSIGSARDGDTQYF

v_call: TRBV7-3
d_call: .
j_call: TRBJ2-3
cdr3_aa: CASSSAASASTDTQYF

v_call: TRBV12-5
d_call: TRBD2
j_call: TRBJ2-1
cdr3_aa: CASGVVSGGNEQFF

v_call: TRBV15
d_call: .
j_call: TRBJ1-2
cdr3_aa: CATSNAGRDYGYTF

v_call: TRBV25-1
d_call: .
j_call: TRBJ1-5
cdr3_aa: CASGQTGNQPQHF

v_call: TRBV7-9
d_call: .
j_call: TRBJ2-3
cdr3_aa: CASSQPLETDTQYF

v_call: TRBV20-1
d_call: .
j_call: TRBJ2-7
cdr3_aa: CSAYERGEQYF

v_call: TRBV25-1
d_call: .
j_call: TRBJ2-2
cdr3_aa: CASSKSNTGELFF

v_call: TRBV20-1
d_call: .
j_call: TRBJ2-1
cdr3_aa: CSARAGLNYNEQFF

v_call: TRBV13
d_call: .
j_call: TRBJ2-1
cdr3_aa: CASSPPSLGEQFF

v_call: TRBV29-1
d_call: .
j_call: TRBJ2-7
cdr3_aa: CSVDTGTNYEQYF

v_call: TRBV5-1
d_call: TRBD1
j_call: TRBJ2-2
cdr3_aa: CASSWTGTNTGELFF

v_call: TRBV3-1
d_call: TRBD1
j_call: TRBJ2-7
cdr3_aa: CASSQRDRGYEQYF

v_call: TRBV29-1
d_call: .
j_call: TRBJ2-2
cdr3_aa: CSVEGVTGELFF

v_call: TRBV29-1
d_call: .
j_call: TRBJ2-3
cdr3_aa: CSAPDIVTDTQYF

v_call: TRBV28
d_call: .
j_call: TRBJ1-2
cdr3_aa: CASSLLTVPNYGYTF

v_call: TRBV20-1
d_call: TRBD1
j_call: TRBJ1-6
cdr3_aa: CSAGQGPNSPLHF

v_call: TRBV7-9
d_call: .
j_call: TRBJ2-1
cdr3_aa: CASRMIERGNEQFF

v_call: TRBV9
d_call: .
j_call: TRBJ2-5
cdr3_aa: CASSVALGQETQYF

v_call: TRBV5-5
d_call: .
j_call: TRBJ2-7
cdr3_aa: CASSLEGQVSYEQYF

v_call: TRBV24-1
d_call: TRBD1
j_call: TRBJ2-1
cdr3_aa: CTTSDQKGGLYNEQFF

v_call: TRBV9
d_call: .
j_call: TRBJ2-3
cdr3_aa: CASSAGGGLGGDTQYF

v_call: TRBV4-2
d_call: .
j_call: TRBJ2-4
cdr3_aa: CASSAENIQYF

v_call: TRBV2
d_call: TRBD1
j_call: TRBJ1-5
cdr3_aa: CASRGDSPNQPQHF

v_call: TRBV10-2
d_call: .
j_call: TRBJ2-5
cdr3_aa: CASSARLDQVEYF

v_call: TRBV5-1
d_call: .
j_call: TRBJ1-6
cdr3_aa: CASSLGTPVSSYNSPLHF

v_call: TRBV20-1
d_call: TRBD1
j_call: TRBJ1-2
cdr3_aa: CSGLDRGYGYTF

v_call: TRBV5-1
d_call: .
j_call: TRBJ2-5
cdr3_aa: CASSLISETQYF

v_call: TRBV3-1
d_call: .
j_call: TRBJ2-1
cdr3_aa: CASSQGGGPHEQFF

v_call: TRBV5-1
d_call: TRBD1
j_call: TRBJ2-7
cdr3_aa: CASSLRSTGALSYEQYF

v_call: TRBV5-5
d_call: TRBD2
j_call: TRBJ2-2
cdr3_aa: CASSPWLAGGPTGELFF

v_call: TRBV20-1
d_call: TRBD2
j_call: TRBJ2-1
cdr3_aa: CSARPTSGGPYNEQFF

v_call: TRBV6-5
d_call: TRBD2
j_call: TRBJ2-3
cdr3_aa: CASSYSPLAGITDTQYF

v_call: TRBV9
d_call: .
j_call: TRBJ1-2
cdr3_aa: CASSVATGGGGYTF

v_call: TRBV14
d_call: TRBD2
j_call: TRBJ2-1
cdr3_aa: CASSQVGLAVGNEQFF

v_call: TRBV5-1
d_call: .
j_call: TRBJ2-1
cdr3_aa: CASSLDGGETYNEQFF

v_call: TRBV6-6
d_call: TRBD1
j_call: TRBJ2-7
cdr3_aa: CASSPLDRVPSYEQYF

v_call: TRBV5-6
d_call: TRBD1
j_call: TRBJ2-7
cdr3_aa: CASSPRDRVFHEQYF

v_call: TRBV4-1
d_call: TRBD1
j_call: .
cdr3_aa: CASSQHGQGASEQYF

v_call: TRBV5-1
d_call: .
j_call: TRBJ1-1
cdr3_aa: CASSLENGVRNTEAFF

v_call: TRBV5-1
d_call: TRBD2
j_call: TRBJ2-5
cdr3_aa: CASSGSGNPETQYF

v_call: TRBV4-2
d_call: .
j_call: TRBJ1-5
cdr3_aa: CASSQDPEGGNQPQHF

v_call: TRBV6-5
d_call: .
j_call: TRBJ2-1
cdr3_aa: CASRGGGSSYNEQFF

v_call: TRBV20-1
d_call: TRBD2
j_call: TRBJ2-1
cdr3_aa: CSARDGLAGYNEQFF

v_call: TRBV3-1
d_call: TRBD2
j_call: TRBJ2-5
cdr3_aa: CASSQGAGNQETQYF

v_call: TRBV3-1
d_call: TRBD1
j_call: TRBJ2-5
cdr3_aa: CASADRGRETQYF

v_call: TRBV20-1
d_call: .
j_call: TRBJ1-3
cdr3_aa: CSARDMQNSGNTIYF